This T cell receptor beta chain was observed in a study of Graves' ophthalmopathy and Graves' hyperthyroidism. Ophthalmopathy cases showed moderate-to-severe activity, scoring CAS ≥3 and NOSPECS ≥4, with duration under 3 months. This clonotype was counted many times. Germline CDR1 is MNHNS and CDR2 is SASEGT. V lost 8 bases to trimming and J lost 4 bases, with 20 bases between them. The CDR3 covers 15 residues. Transcripts of RNA were the source for amplifying TCR beta CDR3 regions. HTBI-primed first-round RT-PCR preceded second-round multiplex PCR. In TCRdb, the multiplex PCR reads were re-called with MiXCR into one record per CDR3 protein. The top ten hold about 10% of the sample, which has about 500,000 distinct CDR3 sequences, approximately 15% seen once.

The sequenced material came from blood. This TCR came from a woman aged 25 to 39 with Graves' ophthalmopathy. V is TRBV6-1 and J is TRBJ1-2; D unresolved. DNA of the CDR3: TGTGCCAGCTACGAACAGCTCTCCTCAGTCTATGGCTACACCTTC. Translating gives CASYEQLSSVYGYTF.